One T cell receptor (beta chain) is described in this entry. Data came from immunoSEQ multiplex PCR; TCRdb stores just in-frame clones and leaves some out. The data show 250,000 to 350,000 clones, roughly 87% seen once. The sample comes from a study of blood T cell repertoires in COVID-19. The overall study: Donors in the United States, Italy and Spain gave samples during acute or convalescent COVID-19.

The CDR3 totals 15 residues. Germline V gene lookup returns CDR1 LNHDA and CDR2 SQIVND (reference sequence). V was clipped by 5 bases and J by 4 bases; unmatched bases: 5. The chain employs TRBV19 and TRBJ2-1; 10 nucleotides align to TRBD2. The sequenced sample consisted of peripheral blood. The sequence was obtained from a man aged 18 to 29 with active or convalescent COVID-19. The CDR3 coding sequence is TGTGCCAGTAGTTTGACTAGCGGGCCTTACAATGAGCAGTTCTTC. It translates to CASSLTSGPYNEQFF.